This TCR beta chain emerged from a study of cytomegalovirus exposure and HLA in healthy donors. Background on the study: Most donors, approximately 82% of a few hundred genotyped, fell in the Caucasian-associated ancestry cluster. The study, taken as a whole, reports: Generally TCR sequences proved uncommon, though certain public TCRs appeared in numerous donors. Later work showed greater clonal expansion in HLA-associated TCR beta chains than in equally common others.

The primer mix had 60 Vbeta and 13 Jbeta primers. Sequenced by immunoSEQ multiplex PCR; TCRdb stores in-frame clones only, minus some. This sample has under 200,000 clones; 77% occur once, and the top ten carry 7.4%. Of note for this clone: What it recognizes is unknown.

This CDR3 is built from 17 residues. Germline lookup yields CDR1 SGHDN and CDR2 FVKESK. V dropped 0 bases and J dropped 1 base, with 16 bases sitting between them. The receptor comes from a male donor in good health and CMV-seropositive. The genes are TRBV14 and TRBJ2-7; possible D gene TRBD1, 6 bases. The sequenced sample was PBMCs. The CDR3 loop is CASSQDPPQGFSYEQYF. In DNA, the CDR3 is TGTGCCAGCAGCCAAGATCCCCCACAGGGCTTTTCCTACGAGCAGTACTTC.